The 21 T cell receptor beta chains below come from one sample, sequenced in a study of T-cell memory formation after mild COVID-19. TCRdb recomputed calls from the 5' RACE reads with MiXCR, one row per CDR3 protein. The table shows roughly 280,000 distinct CDR3 sequences, with about 17% occurring only once. The sample taken for sequencing was PBMCs or a T cell subset sorted from them (not recorded which). All receptors derive from a man aged 18 to 29 who had mild COVID-19 (a few samples of this study predate the infection). Cell type and time point are not known.

The chain uses TRBV5-1 and TRBJ2-7; TRBD2 agrees at 8 bases. Trimming at V came to 6 bases and at J to 0 bases, leaving 17 bases not matched to a gene. Looked up from germline, CDR1 is SGHRS and CDR2 is YFSETQ. The CDR3 is 18 amino acids. CDR3 amino acids: CASKEGLRGGQASYEQYF. The CDR3, as DNA: TGCGCCAGCAAAGAAGGTCTCCGGGGGGGACAAGCCTCCTACGAGCAGTACTTC.

The chain is built from TRBV19 and TRBJ1-1; 7 bases are shared with TRBD1. The CDR3 runs to 14 residues. V trimming: 6 bases; J trimming: 2 bases; junction bases outside the gene matches: 6. Germline assignment: CDR1 LNHDA and CDR2 SQIVND (reference sequence). As DNA, the CDR3 is TGTGCCAGTAGGCGCGGGACAGTTAACACTGAAGCTTTCTTT. Protein product: CASRRGTVNTEAFF.

This clonotype has a handful of counts. The chain recombines TRBV5-1 with TRBJ1-1, with TRBD1 as a possible D gene (5 bases). The CDR3 spans 16 residues. V lost 2 bases and J 0 bases, leaving 14 bases between the germline ends. CDR1 is SGHRS, CDR2 YFSETQ, per germline. CDR3 sequence (DNA): TGCGCCAGCAGCTTAATTTCCGGGACCATGAACACTGAAGCTTTCTTT. Encoded protein: CASSLISGTMNTEAFF.

The CDR3 loop is CASSPGPHYEQYF. CDR3 bases: TGTGCCAGCTCCCCGGGTCCGCACTACGAGCAGTACTTC. The J gene is TRBJ2-7, the V gene TRBV18; D is uncertain. Trimming stripped 6 bases from V and 3 bases from J, with 12 bases between. The length of the CDR3 is 13 residues. Germline assignment: CDR1 KGHSH and CDR2 LQKENI.

This clonotype occurred a few times. This chain uses TRBV20-1 with TRBJ1-1; D not resolved. The V gene lost 3 bases and the J gene lost 2 bases, with 13 bases spanning the gap. Germline CDR1 DFQATT, CDR2 SNEGSKA (reference sequence). CDR3 length: 14 amino acids. In nucleotides, the CDR3 is TGCAGTGCTAGCGTCGGTGCAGCCAACACTGAAGCTTTCTTT. This sequence encodes CSASVGAANTEAFF.

The V and J genes are TRBV24-1 and TRBJ2-1; D is unclear. Germline values: CDR1 KGHDR, CDR2 SFDVKD. Trimming took off 1 base at V and 9 bases at J, with 12 bases between the two ends. The CDR3 sequence is 14 residues long. The CDR3 DNA follows: TGTGCCACCAGTGATTTCACGAAGGGTAGTGAGCAGTTCTTC. Translating it yields CATSDFTKGSEQFF.

The chain couples TRBV7-2 to TRBJ2-2, with 10 bases identical to TRBD2. After removal of 6 bases from V and 3 bases from J, the junction contained 10 bases not matched to a gene. Germline CDR1 is SGHTA and CDR2 is FQGNSA. CDR3 size: 17 residues. This chain's CDR3 is CASRRTSGTSYTGELFF. DNA of the CDR3: TGTGCCAGCAGGAGGACTAGCGGAACCTCCTACACCGGGGAGCTGTTTTTT.

V usage is TRBV9 and J usage is TRBJ2-2; the match to TRBD1 covers 12 bases. The CDR3 is 15 amino acids. Germline CDR1 reads SGDLS; CDR2 reads YYNGEE. J was trimmed by 6 bases and V by 2 bases; bases with no gene match: 2. CDR3 amino acids: CASSVGTGGPGELFF. CDR3 nucleotide sequence: TGTGCCAGCAGCGTCGGGACAGGGGGCCCCGGGGAGCTGTTTTTT.

This clonotype was counted between two and nine times. The gene calls are TRBV7-2 and TRBJ2-5, with 10 positions matching TRBD2. Losses at the gene ends were 5 bases for V and 2 bases for J; bases not matched to a gene: 8. Germline V CDR1 and CDR2: SGHTA, FQGNSA. The CDR3 length is 16 residues. CDR3: CASSPSTLAGQETQYF. The CDR3 DNA reads as TGTGCCAGCAGCCCCTCCACACTAGCGGGGCAAGAGACCCAGTACTTC.

This clonotype was counted between two and nine times. This chain links TRBV2 with TRBJ2-7; tentative D call: TRBD2 (7 bases). The CDR3 has 15 amino acids. Germline V gene lookup returns CDR1 SNHLY and CDR2 FYNNEI. Trimming took 3 bases from V and 0 from J, leaving 12 bases between them. CDR3 amino acids: CASSDRGGPSYEQYF. CDR3 nucleotides: TGTGCCAGCAGTGATAGGGGGGGCCCCTCCTACGAGCAGTACTTC.

This clonotype has ten or more counts. The chain carries TRBV5-5 and TRBJ1-2; 8 nucleotides align to TRBD1. The germline V gene encodes CDR1 SGHKS and CDR2 YYEKEE (reference sequence). This CDR3 has 12 residues. Trimming took 1 base from V and 8 from J; bases not matched to a gene: 1. The chain's CDR3 is CASSLSGGGYTF. In nucleotides, the CDR3 is TGTGCCAGCAGCTTGTCAGGGGGCGGCTACACCTTC.

CDR3 sequence: CATSDSTGNTEAFF. The CDR3 DNA reads TGTGCCACCAGTGATTCGACAGGGAACACTGAAGCTTTCTTT. This sequence joins TRBV24-1 and TRBJ1-1; D is perhaps TRBD1 (6 bases). CDR1 KGHDR and CDR2 SFDVKD come from the germline V gene. This CDR3 has 14 residues. With 2 bases removed from V and 1 base from J, the gap between germline ends came to 7 bases.

V usage is TRBV5-1 and J usage is TRBJ2-1; no firm D call. This CDR3 contains 16 residues. Germline CDR1 is SGHRS and CDR2 is YFSETQ. V lost 0 bases to trimming and J lost 0 bases, with 10 bases between them. CDR3 residues: CASSLGSSSSYNEQFF. In DNA form, the CDR3 reads TGCGCCAGCAGCTTGGGATCCTCTTCCTCCTACAATGAGCAGTTCTTC.

This clonotype turned up a few times. The V gene is TRBV4-2, the J gene TRBJ2-7; tentative D call: TRBD2 (7 bases). Between the trimmed V and J ends, which lost 4 bases and 2 bases, there was a span of 15 bases. The germline CDR1 and CDR2 sequences are LGHNA and YNFKEQ. The CDR3 has 15 amino acids. CDR3 bases: TGTGCCAGCAGCCCCGAGGACGGGGGGCCCTACGAGCAGTACTTC. This translates into CASSPEDGGPYEQYF.

The chain is built from TRBV27 and TRBJ1-4; possibly TRBD1 for D (5 bases). This CDR3 has 16 amino acids. V dropped 5 bases and J dropped 10 bases, with 23 bases sitting between them. Germline CDR1 is MNHEY and CDR2 is SMNVEV (reference sequence). CDR3 amino acids: CASSRWGLLEAGKLFF. In nucleotides, the CDR3 is TGTGCCAGCAGTCGATGGGGCCTTCTCGAAGCCGGAAAACTGTTTTTT.

The chain links TRBV7-9 to TRBJ2-3; 8 bases match TRBD1. The germline V gene has CDR1 SEHNR and CDR2 FQNEAQ (reference sequence). The CDR3 extends over 15 amino acids. After removal of 4 bases from V and 1 base from J, the junction contained 4 bases not matched to a gene. CDR3 amino acids: CASSSMTGGTDTQYF. The CDR3 nucleotides are TGTGCCAGCAGCTCCATGACAGGGGGCACAGATACGCAGTATTTT. The full variable domain, completed using reference TRBV7-9 and TRBJ2-3, is DTGVSQNPRHKITKRGQNVTFRCDPISEHNRLYWYRQTLGQGPEFLTYFQNEAQLEKSRLLSDRFSAERPKGSFSTLEIQRTEQGDSAMYLCASSSMTGGTDTQYFGPGTRLTVL.

This clonotype was observed at least ten times. The chain recombines TRBV4-1 with TRBJ1-5, with D uncertain. There are 15 residues in the CDR3. Germline values: CDR1 MGHRA, CDR2 YSYEKL. V was clipped by 4 bases and J by 1 base, with 11 bases between them. The CDR3 DNA sequence: TGCGCCAGCAGCCGGCGGTGGGTGAGCAATCAGCCCCAGCATTTT. Translated: CASSRRWVSNQPQHF.

This sequence joins TRBV12-3 or TRBV12-4 and TRBJ2-2, with D unclear. The CDR3 spans 11 residues. V shed 6 bases and J shed 3 bases, with 2 bases lying between them. The CDR3 DNA reads TGTGCCAGCAGAGACACCGGGGAGCTGTTTTTT. Encoded protein: CASRDTGELFF.

This clonotype occurred a few times. This chain connects TRBV5-1 to TRBJ1-1; the match to TRBD1 covers 8 bases. There are 16 residues in the CDR3. The trim removed 1 base at V and 4 bases at J, leaving 9 bases unmatched. Germline CDR1 reads SGHRS; CDR2 reads YFSETQ. The CDR3 region has the DNA TGCGCCAGCAGCTTGCGGGTAGGACAGGGAGGCACTGAAGCTTTCTTT. Its translation: CASSLRVGQGGTEAFF.

This clonotype was found a few times. The chain links TRBV5-1 to TRBJ1-1; maybe TRBD1 (5 bases). Germline V gene sequence: CDR1 SGHRS, CDR2 YFSETQ. The CDR3 has 14 residues. V was shortened by 0 bases and J by 5 bases, with 11 bases between the two germline ends. Here the CDR3 reads CASSLEVRATEAFF. The CDR3, as DNA: TGCGCCAGCAGCTTGGAGGTCAGGGCAACTGAAGCTTTCTTT.

Ten or more counts support this clonotype. The chain is built from TRBV27 and TRBJ1-2; possibly TRBD1 for D (6 bases). V lost 2 bases and J lost 4, with 23 bases in between. Germline lookup yields CDR1 MNHEY and CDR2 SMNVEV (reference sequence). There are 18 residues in the CDR3. This chain's CDR3 is CASSLSPASGQVLYGYTF. CDR3 bases: TGTGCCAGCAGTTTAAGCCCTGCCTCGGGACAAGTTCTCTATGGCTACACCTTC.